These T cell receptor beta chains were read from a single sample in a study of blood T cell repertoires in COVID-19. The protocol was immunoSEQ multiplex PCR, while the TCRdb copy is restricted to in-frame clones and leaves out a portion. Here the sample spans 90,000 to 130,000 clones, over 60% being singletons. The specimen sequenced was peripheral blood. All receptors derive from a woman of 80 years or more with active or convalescent COVID-19. Both conserved end residues are part of each CDR3. The order of the fields is D gene, clone size, V gene, J gene, CDR3 protein, CDR3 DNA. A D gene is named only where the DNA matches it firmly. Part of the rows lack a size; the others show once, few, many or a class for expanded clones.

d_gene: TRBD1
abundance: few
v_gene: TRBV24-1
j_gene: TRBJ1-2
CDR3aa: CATSDLDRDGYTF
CDR3nt: TGTGCCACCAGTGATTTAGACAGGGACGGCTACACCTTC

d_gene: TRBD2
abundance: many
v_gene: TRBV2
j_gene: TRBJ2-3
CDR3aa: CASSGVASGRSLDTQYF
CDR3nt: TGTGCCAGCAGTGGGGTCGCTAGCGGGAGGTCTCTGGATACGCAGTATTTT

d_gene: TRBD2
abundance: NA
v_gene: TRBV29-1
j_gene: TRBJ2-5
CDR3aa: CSVDIAGWETQYF
CDR3nt: TGCAGCGTAGATATAGCGGGATGGGAGACCCAGTACTTC

d_gene: TRBD1
abundance: many
v_gene: TRBV4-1
j_gene: TRBJ2-7
CDR3aa: CASSQLRDRAPSLTYEQYF
CDR3nt: TGCGCCAGCAGCCAACTCCGGGACAGGGCTCCATCTCTTACCTACGAGCAGTACTTC

d_gene: NA
abundance: NA
v_gene: TRBV9
j_gene: TRBJ1-1
CDR3aa: CASTPRWGDTEAFF
CDR3nt: TGTGCCAGCACCCCCAGGTGGGGGGACACTGAAGCTTTCTTT

d_gene: NA
abundance: many
v_gene: TRBV6-5
j_gene: TRBJ1-2
CDR3aa: CASSPREGRYGYTF
CDR3nt: TGTGCCAGCAGTCCCCGGGAAGGGCGCTATGGCTACACCTTC

d_gene: NA
abundance: NA
v_gene: TRBV2
j_gene: TRBJ2-3
CDR3aa: CASRGRTSTDTQYF
CDR3nt: TGTGCCAGCAGAGGGAGGACTAGCACAGATACGCAGTATTTT

d_gene: NA
abundance: few
v_gene: TRBV6-6
j_gene: TRBJ2-1
CDR3aa: CASSWTGYNEQFF
CDR3nt: TGTGCCAGCAGTTGGACTGGCTACAATGAGCAGTTCTTC

d_gene: NA
abundance: once
v_gene: TRBV27
j_gene: TRBJ2-5
CDR3aa: CASSWTGHGGETQYF
CDR3nt: TGTGCCAGCAGTTGGACGGGACACGGGGGGGAGACCCAGTACTTC

d_gene: TRBD2
abundance: NA
v_gene: TRBV7-6
j_gene: TRBJ2-3
CDR3aa: CASSLFRTSGDTDTQYF
CDR3nt: TGTGCCAGCAGCCTATTCCGGACTAGCGGGGACACAGATACGCAGTATTTT

d_gene: NA
abundance: once
v_gene: TRBV5-1
j_gene: TRBJ2-1
CDR3aa: CASSRGISYNEQFF
CDR3nt: TGCGCCAGCAGCCGGGGGATCTCCTACAATGAGCAGTTCTTC

d_gene: NA
abundance: NA
v_gene: TRBV6-1
j_gene: TRBJ2-7
CDR3aa: CASSEAGTLRGEQYF
CDR3nt: TGTGCCAGCAGTGAAGCCGGGACTCTAAGAGGCGAGCAGTACTTC

d_gene: NA
abundance: once
v_gene: TRBV5-5
j_gene: TRBJ1-3
CDR3aa: CASSFVSSGNTIYF
CDR3nt: TGTGCCAGCAGCTTTGTATCCTCTGGAAACACCATATATTTT

d_gene: NA
abundance: NA
v_gene: TRBV5-5
j_gene: TRBJ1-2
CDR3aa: CASSRGEGDGYTF
CDR3nt: TGTGCCAGCAGCAGAGGGGAGGGGGATGGCTACACCTTC

d_gene: TRBD1
abundance: NA
v_gene: TRBV9
j_gene: TRBJ2-2
CDR3aa: CASSVRQDRGNTGELFF
CDR3nt: TGTGCCAGCAGCGTACGCCAGGACAGGGGGAACACCGGGGAGCTGTTTTTT

d_gene: TRBD1
abundance: NA
v_gene: TRBV11-3
j_gene: TRBJ2-7
CDR3aa: CASSSGQGSSYPSEQYF
CDR3nt: TGTGCCAGCAGCTCAGGACAGGGTTCTAGCTACCCCAGCGAGCAGTACTTC

d_gene: TRBD1
abundance: once
v_gene: TRBV18
j_gene: TRBJ2-7
CDR3aa: CASSKDRGQDEQYF
CDR3nt: TGTGCCAGCTCCAAGGACAGGGGTCAGGACGAGCAGTACTTC